Sequencing of this T cell receptor (beta chain) was carried out in a study of T cells in Graves' hyperthyroidism and ophthalmopathy. Amplification targeted TCR beta CDR3 regions from RNA transcripts. The HTBI primer set served for first-round RT-PCR of the TCR CDR3. From the multiplex PCR reads, TCRdb called clonotypes with MiXCR, one entry per CDR3 protein. This table holds approximately 210,000 distinct CDR3 sequences, over 15% found once. Findings of the study overall: The model predicted ophthalmopathy a median about 6.6 months before onset.

V lost 0 bases to trimming and J lost 0 bases, with 15 bases between them. The germline V gene encodes CDR1 LGHNT and CDR2 FRNRAP. This CDR3 comprises 18 residues. Comment on this clonotype: The target antigen is unknown.

Stable hyperthyroidism: no ophthalmopathy progression over 18 months of follow-up. It was approximately 9.7 ml of fresh peripheral blood that supplied the PBMCs. The material sequenced was blood. The chain recombines TRBV12-5 with TRBJ2-1; a weak D match, TRBD2 (5 bases). This clonotype was sampled from a man aged 45-60 years with Graves' hyperthyroidism. The CDR3 nucleotides read TGTGCTAGTGGTTTGGTACTACTAGGCCCATCCTCCTACAATGAGCAGTTCTTC. This gives the protein CASGLVLLGPSSYNEQFF.